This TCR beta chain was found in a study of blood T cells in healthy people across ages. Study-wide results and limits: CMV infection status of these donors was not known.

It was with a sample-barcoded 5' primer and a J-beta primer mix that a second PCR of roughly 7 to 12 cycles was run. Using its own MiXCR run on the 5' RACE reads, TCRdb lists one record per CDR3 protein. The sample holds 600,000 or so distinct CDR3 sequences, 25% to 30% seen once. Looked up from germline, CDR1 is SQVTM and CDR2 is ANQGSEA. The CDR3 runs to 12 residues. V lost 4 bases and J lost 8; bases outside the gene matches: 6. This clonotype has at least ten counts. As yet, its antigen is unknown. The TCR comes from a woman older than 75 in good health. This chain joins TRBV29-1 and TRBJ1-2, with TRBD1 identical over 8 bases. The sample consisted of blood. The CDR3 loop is CSVADRAGGYTF. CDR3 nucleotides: TGCAGCGTTGCGGACAGGGCTGGGGGCTACACCTTC.